This entry features one T cell receptor beta chain sequence. There are 15 residues in the CDR3. Germline lookup yields CDR1 SGHTA and CDR2 FQGNSA. After removal of 4 bases from V and 10 bases from J, the junction contained 4 bases not matched to a gene. The sample belongs to a study of blood T cell repertoires in COVID-19. On the study more broadly: Specimens from acute and convalescent COVID-19 originated in the United States, Italy and Spain. Sources were T cells, B-cell-depleted T cells, or PBMCs; the material itself was cDNA or gDNA.

In the original analysis: It was from reference gene primer amplification that nucleated cell counts were estimated. Clones were read by immunoSEQ multiplex PCR, and TCRdb kept only the in-frame ones, dropping some. That table furnishes V, J and clone size, whereas the DNA furnished D and trimming. The table shows roughly 200,000 clones, with 70% to 90% occurring only once. The chain couples TRBV7-2 to TRBJ2-1; TRBD2 matches at 16 bases. The specimen sequenced was peripheral blood. The sequence derives from a man aged 60 to 75 with acute or convalescent COVID-19. CDR3 nucleotide sequence: TGTGCCAGCAGCTCCGGGACTAGCGGGAGGGGGGAGCAGTTCTTC. This translates into CASSSGTSGRGEQFF.